The TCR beta chain described here comes from a study of cytomegalovirus exposure and HLA in healthy donors. PCR involved 60 Vbeta and 13 Jbeta primers. This table comes from immunoSEQ multiplex PCR, and its TCRdb copy is limited to in-frame clones, with some not included. Here the sample spans about 96,000 clones, around 79% being singletons. With V trimmed by 5 bases and J by 13 bases, 8 bases remained unmatched. CDR1 is SGHTA, CDR2 FQGTGA, per germline. The CDR3 consists of 12 residues. Input material: PBMCs. J is TRBJ1-1 and V is TRBV7-3; TRBD1 agrees at 9 bases. The TCR comes from a female donor in good health and CMV-seropositive. The CDR3 region has the DNA TGTGCCAGCAGCCGAGGGGGGACAGGGCTTTTCTTT. Protein: CASSRGGTGLFF.